Listed here are 32 T cell receptor beta chains from one sample, sequenced in a study of blood T cell repertoires in COVID-19. The assay was immunoSEQ multiplex PCR, and TCRdb's table has in-frame clones only and misses some. The data contain approximately 100,000 clones, 91% of them singletons. The sample comprised peripheral blood. The receptors originated from a human donor in a cohort sampled during active COVID-19.

In this sample, this clone turned up once. The gene calls are TRBV6-6 and TRBJ1-1; D call uncertain. The CDR3 runs to 14 residues. The germline V and J ends were trimmed by 0 bases and 1 base, with 6 bases remaining between them. The germline V gene encodes CDR1 MNHNY and CDR2 SVGAGI (reference sequence). CDR3 sequence (DNA): TGTGCCAGCAGTTACTCACTCGGGAACACTGAAGCTTTCTTT. It encodes CASSYSLGNTEAFF.

The chain employs TRBV27 and TRBJ2-5, with 8 nucleotides matching TRBD2. The J segment lost 1 base and the V segment lost 6 bases, leaving 10 bases of the junction unmatched. The CDR3 contains 16 residues. The germline V gene has CDR1 MNHEY and CDR2 SMNVEV (reference sequence). CDR3 sequence: CASRGGSRGGQETQYF. The DNA of the CDR3 is TGTGCCAGCAGAGGGGGTTCTCGGGGGGGCCAAGAGACCCAGTACTTC.

The chain combines TRBV7-9 with TRBJ1-3; 7 bases map to TRBD1. There are 16 residues in the CDR3. Germline-derived CDR1 and CDR2 are SEHNR and FQNEAQ (reference sequence). V shed 2 bases, J shed 4 bases, and the junction held 8 bases outside the gene matches. CDR3 loop: CASSLPRQGLGNTIYF. CDR3 DNA: TGTGCCAGCAGCTTACCCAGACAGGGCCTGGGAAACACCATATATTTT.

This chain connects TRBV5-1 to TRBJ2-4; the D gene is possibly TRBD2 (5 bases). V lost 6 bases and J 7 bases, leaving 17 bases between the germline ends. In germline, CDR1 is SGHRS, CDR2 YFSETQ. This CDR3 region has 14 residues. CDR3 DNA sequence: TGCGCCAGCACCCTGGAGGTATTTAGTAACATTCAGTACTTC. Translated: CASTLEVFSNIQYF.

The chain carries TRBV18 and TRBJ1-1; weak D call: TRBD1 (5 bases). The CDR3 contains 15 residues. The V end lost 8 bases, the J end lost 2 bases, and 18 bases lay between the germline ends. Germline CDR1 is KGHSH and CDR2 is LQKENI. The CDR3 DNA reads as TGTGCCAGCCAAAAACCGGGGGTCAGCAACACTGAAGCTTTCTTT. Its protein is CASQKPGVSNTEAFF.

The rearrangement joins TRBV7-9 to TRBJ1-1; possibly TRBD1 for D (5 bases). This CDR3 spans 14 amino acids. Trimming pared 4 bases from V and 3 bases from J, leaving 12 bases between. In germline, CDR1 is SEHNR, CDR2 FQNEAQ (reference sequence). CDR3 bases: TGTGCCAGCAGCTCCTCAGGGTTTCACACTGAAGCTTTCTTT. Protein: CASSSSGFHTEAFF.

The J gene is TRBJ2-5, the V gene TRBV7-2, with D maybe TRBD1 (6 bases). Germline V gene data show CDR1 as SGHTA and CDR2 as FQGNSA. The CDR3 has 14 amino acids. V shed 3 bases and J shed 3 bases, with 11 bases lying between them. Here the CDR3 DNA reads TGTGCCAGCAGCTTCACTTCAGGGGAAGAGACCCAGTACTTC. It translates to CASSFTSGEETQYF. The entire variable domain, with the rest obtained from reference TRBV7-2 and TRBJ2-5, is as follows: GAGVSQSPSNKVTEKGKDVELRCDPISGHTALYWYRQSLGQGLEFLIYFQGNSAPDKSGLPSDRFSAERTGGSVSTLTIQRTQQEDSAVYLCASSFTSGEETQYFGPGTRLLVL.

V and J are TRBV30 and TRBJ2-1; 12 bases line up with TRBD2. V shed 2 bases, J shed 6 bases, and the junction held 17 bases outside the gene matches. CDR1 is GTSNPN and CDR2 is SVGIG in the germline V gene (reference sequence). This CDR3 has 19 residues. CDR3 DNA: TGTGCCTGGAGTTTCCCGGCTAGCGGGAGGGCCCGGGTCGCCAATGAGCAGTTCTTC. Translation gives CAWSFPASGRARVANEQFF.

The chain employs TRBV5-1 and TRBJ2-3; D is possibly TRBD1 (5 bases). This CDR3 spans 17 amino acids. V dropped 0 bases and J dropped 2 bases, with 16 bases sitting between them. Germline loops: CDR1 SGHRS, CDR2 YFSETQ. CDR3 region: CASSLAVSRTLTDTQYF. CDR3 bases: TGCGCCAGCAGCTTGGCCGTCTCACGGACACTCACAGATACGCAGTATTTT.

This clone was found once. The rearrangement joins TRBV11-2 to TRBJ1-1; no clear D. Germline-derived CDR1 and CDR2 are SGHAT and FQNNGV. Trimming removed 5 bases from V and 6 bases from J, with 10 bases in between. The CDR3 loop spans 12 amino acids. The CDR3: CASSLAPSEAFF. For the CDR3, the DNA is TGTGCCAGCAGCCTGGCCCCCTCTGAAGCTTTCTTT.

V and J are TRBV7-9 and TRBJ1-4; tentatively, D is TRBD1 (5 bases). Trimming left V 1 base short and J 8 bases short, with 14 bases between. This CDR3 comprises 15 residues. Germline V CDR1 and CDR2: SEHNR, FQNEAQ (reference sequence). This CDR3 is CASSLEGGVREKLFF. DNA of the CDR3: TGTGCCAGCAGCTTAGAGGGAGGGGTACGCGAAAAACTGTTTTTT.

The chain combines TRBV5-4 with TRBJ2-7; 10 nucleotides align to TRBD2. Trimming took 4 bases from V and 2 from J; bases not matched to a gene: 9. This CDR3 spans 16 amino acids. Germline loops: CDR1 SGHNT, CDR2 YYREEE (reference sequence). CDR3 amino acids: CASSLRGLASPYEQYF. The CDR3 nucleotides are TGTGCCAGCAGCCTCAGGGGACTAGCGTCACCCTACGAGCAGTACTTC.

J is TRBJ2-1 and V is TRBV11-3; the match to TRBD2 covers 7 bases. With 8 bases clipped from V and 7 bases from J, the junction kept 23 bases outside the gene matches. Germline CDR1 is SGHNT and CDR2 is YENEEA. The CDR3 length is 18 residues. The CDR3 DNA sequence: TGTGCCAGCCCTACGAAGGGTTTGCGGGCGGGGGACCCAAATGAGCAGTTCTTC. It yields the protein CASPTKGLRAGDPNEQFF.

V gene TRBV27 combines with J gene TRBJ1-2, with 7 bases lining up with TRBD1. V trimming: 6 bases; J trimming: 3 bases; junction bases outside the gene matches: 10. The CDR3 spans 15 residues. The germline V gene encodes CDR1 MNHEY and CDR2 SMNVEV (reference sequence). This chain's CDR3 is CASRRDSLTDYGYTF. The CDR3 DNA follows: TGTGCCAGCAGGCGGGACAGCCTCACAGACTATGGCTACACCTTC.

The chain combines TRBV30 with TRBJ1-1, with a weak D call TRBD1 (6 bases). Germline V gives CDR1 GTSNPN, CDR2 SVGIG (reference sequence). The length of the CDR3 is 13 residues. With 2 bases removed from V and 1 base from J, the gap between germline ends came to 8 bases. The CDR3 reads CAWSRTANTEAFF. The CDR3 nucleotides are TGTGCCTGGAGTCGGACAGCGAACACTGAAGCTTTCTTT.

The V call is TRBV5-1, the J call TRBJ2-1; the match to TRBD2 covers 10 bases. V dropped 0 bases and J dropped 1; count of bases not matched to a gene: 4. Looked up from germline, CDR1 is SGHRS and CDR2 is YFSETQ. This CDR3 is built from 17 residues. CDR3 sequence: CASSLVGLAVSYNEQFF. The CDR3 DNA is TGCGCCAGCAGCTTGGTCGGACTAGCGGTTTCCTACAATGAGCAGTTCTTC.

In its sample, this clone was seen once. This chain connects TRBV30 to TRBJ1-2; a possible D gene is TRBD1 (5 bases). The CDR3 consists of 13 residues. V was cut by 1 base and J by 4 bases, with 10 bases left in between. CDR1 and CDR2 (germline): GTSNPN, SVGIG (reference sequence). The DNA for the CDR3 is TGTGCCTGGAGTGCAGGGCTCTCCTATGGCTACACCTTC. The encoded protein is CAWSAGLSYGYTF.

This chain links TRBV27 with TRBJ2-7; 7 bases agree with TRBD1. CDR3 length: 13 amino acids. The germline CDR1 and CDR2 sequences are MNHEY and SMNVEV (reference sequence). After removal of 7 bases from V and 0 bases from J, the junction contained 3 bases not matched to a gene. The DNA for the CDR3 is TGTGCCAGCACCGGGACAGACTCCTACGAGCAGTACTTC. This gives the protein CASTGTDSYEQYF.

The V gene is TRBV4-3, the J gene TRBJ1-2; TRBD1 agrees at 7 bases. The CDR3 totals 14 residues. The germline gives CDR1 LGHNA, CDR2 YSLEER. V was clipped by 2 bases and J by 5 bases; unmatched bases: 5. The CDR3 bases are TGCGCCAGCAGCCAAATACAGGGGATGTATGGCTACACCTTC. Protein product: CASSQIQGMYGYTF.

This clone was observed once. The chain has TRBV27 and TRBJ1-5; D perhaps matches TRBD1 (5 bases). Germline assignment: CDR1 MNHEY and CDR2 SMNVEV (reference sequence). Deletions cut 3 bases from V and 6 bases from J, with 6 bases between. This CDR3 comprises 12 residues. The CDR3: CASSFQGQPQHF. CDR3 DNA sequence: TGTGCCAGCAGTTTCCAGGGTCAGCCCCAGCATTTT.

V usage is TRBV7-9 and J usage is TRBJ2-2, with TRBD2 identical over 9 bases. Germline loops: CDR1 SEHNR, CDR2 FQNEAQ (reference sequence). This CDR3 is built from 15 residues. The ends lost 5 bases at V and 3 bases at J; junction bases unmatched: 4. CDR3 residues: CASSPGLAHTGELFF. The CDR3, as DNA: TGTGCCAGCAGCCCGGGACTAGCTCACACCGGGGAGCTGTTTTTT.

The gene calls are TRBV6-5 and TRBJ1-1; no definite D call. The V gene lost 6 bases and the J gene lost 0 bases, with 11 bases spanning the gap. The CDR3 sequence is 14 residues long. The germline V gene encodes CDR1 MNHEY and CDR2 SVGAGI. CDR3 amino acids: CASSPLSMNTEAFF. CDR3 DNA sequence: TGTGCCAGCAGCCCACTAAGCATGAACACTGAAGCTTTCTTT.

This clone occurred a few times. The chain employs TRBV3-1 (or the pseudogene TRBV3-2) and TRBJ1-2, with TRBD1 matching 9 bases. The J segment lost 0 bases and the V segment lost 8 bases, leaving 10 bases of the junction unmatched. Per germline, CDR1 LGHDT and CDR2 YNNKEL (reference sequence). This CDR3 comprises 16 residues. This CDR3 reads CASGIRQGGSNYGYTF. Here the CDR3 DNA reads TGTGCCAGCGGGATTCGACAGGGGGGGTCTAACTATGGCTACACCTTC.

This rearrangement joins TRBV6-2 or TRBV6-3 to TRBJ1-2; tentatively, D is TRBD1 (6 bases). Germline V lookup: CDR1 MNHEY, CDR2 SVGEGT. The CDR3 is made up of 13 amino acids. Between the trimmed V and J ends, which lost 6 bases and 5 bases, there was a span of 13 bases. The CDR3 spells CASSHRTDYGYTF. The CDR3 DNA is TGTGCCAGCAGCCATCGGACAGATTATGGCTACACCTTC.

The chain is built from TRBV4-2 and TRBJ2-2; D remains ambiguous. V was pared by 0 bases and J by 6 bases, with 14 bases between. The CDR3 totals 16 residues. Germline-derived CDR1 and CDR2 are LGHNA and YNFKEQ. CDR3 loop: CASSQEGWAFAGELFF. The CDR3 bases are TGTGCCAGCAGCCAAGAGGGCTGGGCGTTCGCCGGGGAGCTGTTTTTT.

The gene calls are TRBV5-8 and TRBJ2-1; no clear D gene. The germline CDR1 and CDR2 sequences are SGHTS and YDEGEE. Trimming removed 3 bases from V and 6 bases from J, with 4 bases in between. There are 11 residues in the CDR3. The CDR3 sequence is CASSSSNEQFF. The CDR3, as DNA: TGTGCCAGCAGCTCTAGCAATGAGCAGTTCTTC.

V usage is TRBV3-1 (or the pseudogene TRBV3-2) and J usage is TRBJ2-7; unclear D gene. V lost 1 base, J lost 4 bases, and 17 bases lay in between. Per germline, CDR1 LGHDT and CDR2 YNNKEL (reference sequence). CDR3 size: 16 residues. This CDR3 is CASSQVPRQSNYEQYF. The DNA for the CDR3 is TGTGCCAGCAGCCAAGTTCCCAGGCAGTCCAATTACGAGCAGTACTTC.

The rearrangement uses TRBV7-2 and TRBJ1-1; D remains ambiguous. The germline V gene has CDR1 SGHTA and CDR2 FQGNSA. Trimming pared 5 bases from V and 1 base from J, leaving 8 bases between. The CDR3 runs to 13 residues. The CDR3, as DNA: TGTGCCAGCAGCCAGACACAGAACACTGAAGCTTTCTTT. Its translation: CASSQTQNTEAFF.

This clone was recorded only once. The V and J genes are TRBV28 and TRBJ2-7; D is possibly TRBD2 (6 bases). The germline V gene has CDR1 MDHEN and CDR2 SYDVKM. V was cut by 6 bases and J by 5 bases, with 14 bases left in between. CDR3 size: 13 residues. The CDR3 spells CASSRRELNEQYF. CDR3 nucleotide sequence: TGTGCCAGCAGCAGACGGGAGTTGAACGAGCAGTACTTC.

V gene TRBV5-1 combines with J gene TRBJ2-5, with D possibly TRBD2 on 6 matching bases. The germline V and J ends were trimmed by 4 bases and 5 bases, with 18 bases remaining between them. The CDR3 is 15 amino acids. The germline V gene has CDR1 SGHRS and CDR2 YFSETQ. Here the CDR3 DNA reads TGCGCCAGCAGCCTTAGGTCGCGGGGAGTGGAGACCCAGTACTTC. As protein: CASSLRSRGVETQYF.

The V gene is TRBV15, the J gene TRBJ2-1, with a weak D call TRBD1 (7 bases). This CDR3 has 15 residues. Germline CDR1 LNHNV, CDR2 YYDKDF (reference sequence). V was clipped by 3 bases and J by 4 bases, with 13 bases between them. This CDR3 reads CATSREGQKYNEQFF. Here the CDR3 DNA reads TGTGCCACCAGCAGGGAGGGACAGAAATACAATGAGCAGTTCTTC. The full variable domain, rest sourced from reference TRBV15 and TRBJ2-1, is DAMVIQNPRYQVTQFGKPVTLSCSQTLNHNVMYWYQQKSSQAPKLLFHYYDKDFNNEADTPDNFQSRRPNTSFCFLDIRSPGLGDTAMYLCATSREGQKYNEQFFGPGTRLTVL.

The V call is TRBV11-3, the J call TRBJ2-2, with 8 bases identical to TRBD1. J was trimmed by 6 bases and V by 4 bases; bases with no gene match: 1. The germline CDR1 and CDR2 sequences are SGHNT and YENEEA. The CDR3 loop spans 13 amino acids. The CDR3 region is CASSSRGPGELFF. The CDR3 coding sequence is TGTGCCAGCAGCTCCAGGGGGCCCGGGGAGCTGTTTTTT.